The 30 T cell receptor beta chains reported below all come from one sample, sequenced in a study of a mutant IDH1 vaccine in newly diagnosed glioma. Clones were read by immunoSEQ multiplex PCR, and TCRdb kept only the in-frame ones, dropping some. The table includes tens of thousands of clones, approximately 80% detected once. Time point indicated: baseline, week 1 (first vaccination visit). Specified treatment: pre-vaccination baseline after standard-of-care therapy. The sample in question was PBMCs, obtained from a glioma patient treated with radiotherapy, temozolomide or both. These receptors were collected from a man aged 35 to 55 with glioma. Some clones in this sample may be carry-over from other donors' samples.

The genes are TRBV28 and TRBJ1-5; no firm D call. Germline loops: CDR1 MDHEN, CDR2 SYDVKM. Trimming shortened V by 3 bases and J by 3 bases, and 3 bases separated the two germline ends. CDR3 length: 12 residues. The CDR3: CASSFLNQPQHF. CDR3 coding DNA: TGTGCCAGCAGTTTCCTCAATCAGCCCCAGCATTTT.

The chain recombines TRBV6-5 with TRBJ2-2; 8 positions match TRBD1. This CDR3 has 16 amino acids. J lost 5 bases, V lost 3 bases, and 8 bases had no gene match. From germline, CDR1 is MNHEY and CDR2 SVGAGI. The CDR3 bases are TGTGCCAGCAGTTATTCTCCAGGGGGCAGAACCGGGGAGCTGTTTTTT. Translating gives CASSYSPGGRTGELFF.

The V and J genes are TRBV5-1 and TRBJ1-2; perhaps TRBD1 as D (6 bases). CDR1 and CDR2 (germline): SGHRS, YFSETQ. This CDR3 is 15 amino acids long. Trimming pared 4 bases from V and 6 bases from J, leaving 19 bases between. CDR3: CASSTGQLVLDGYTF. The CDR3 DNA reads TGCGCCAGCAGCACCGGACAGCTCGTACTAGATGGCTACACCTTC. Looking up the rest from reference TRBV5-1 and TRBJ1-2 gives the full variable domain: KAGVTQTPRYLIKTRGQQVTLSCSPISGHRSVSWYQQTPGQGLQFLFEYFSETQRNKGNFPGRFSGRQFSNSRSEMNVSTLELGDSALYLCASSTGQLVLDGYTFGSGTRLTVV.

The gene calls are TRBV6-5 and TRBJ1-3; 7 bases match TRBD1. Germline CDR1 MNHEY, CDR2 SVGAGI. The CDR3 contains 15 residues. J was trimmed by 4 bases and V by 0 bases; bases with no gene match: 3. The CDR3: CASSYSETGGNTIYF. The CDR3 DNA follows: TGTGCCAGCAGTTACTCCGAGACAGGGGGAAACACCATATATTTT.

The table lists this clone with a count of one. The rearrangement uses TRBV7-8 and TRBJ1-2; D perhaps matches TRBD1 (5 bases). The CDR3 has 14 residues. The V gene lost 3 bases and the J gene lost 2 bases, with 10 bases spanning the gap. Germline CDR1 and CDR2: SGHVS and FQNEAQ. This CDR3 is CASSFLGTNYGYTF. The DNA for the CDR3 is TGTGCCAGCAGCTTTTTGGGGACGAACTATGGCTACACCTTC.

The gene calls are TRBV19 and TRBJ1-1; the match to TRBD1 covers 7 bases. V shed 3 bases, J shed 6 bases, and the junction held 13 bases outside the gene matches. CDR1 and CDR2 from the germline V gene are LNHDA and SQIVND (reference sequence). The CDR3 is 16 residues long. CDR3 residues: CASSMASAQGVSEAFF. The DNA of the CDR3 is TGTGCCAGTAGTATGGCTTCCGCGCAGGGGGTTTCTGAAGCTTTCTTT. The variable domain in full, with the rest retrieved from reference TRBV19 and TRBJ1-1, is DGGITQSPKYLFRKEGQNVTLSCEQNLNHDAMYWYRQDPGQGLRLIYYSQIVNDFQKGDIAEGYSVSREKKESFPLTVTSAQKNPTAFYLCASSMASAQGVSEAFFGQGTRLTVV.

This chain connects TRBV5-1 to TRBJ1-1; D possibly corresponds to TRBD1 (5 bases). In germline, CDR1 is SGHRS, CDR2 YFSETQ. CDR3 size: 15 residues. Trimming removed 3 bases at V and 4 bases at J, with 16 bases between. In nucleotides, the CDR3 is TGCGCCAGCAGCTCCACCCCGGACAAAAGCACTGAAGCTTTCTTT. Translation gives CASSSTPDKSTEAFF.

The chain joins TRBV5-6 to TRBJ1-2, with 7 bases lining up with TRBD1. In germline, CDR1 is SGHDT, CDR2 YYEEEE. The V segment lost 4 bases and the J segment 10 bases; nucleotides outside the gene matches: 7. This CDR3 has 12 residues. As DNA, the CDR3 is TGTGCCAGCAGCGCGGGGACAGCCTACTACACCTTC. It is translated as CASSAGTAYYTF.

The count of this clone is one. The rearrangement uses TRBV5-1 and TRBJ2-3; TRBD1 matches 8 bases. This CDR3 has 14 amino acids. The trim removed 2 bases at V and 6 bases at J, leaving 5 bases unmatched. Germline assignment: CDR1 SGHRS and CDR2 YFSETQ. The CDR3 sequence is CASSFSQGADTQYF. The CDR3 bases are TGCGCCAGCAGCTTTTCTCAGGGGGCCGATACGCAGTATTTT.

DNA of the CDR3: TGCAGCGTTGAACAGAACGCGAACACCGGGGAGCTGTTTTTT. Translating gives CSVEQNANTGELFF. The chain links TRBV29-1 to TRBJ2-2; D is ambiguous. The CDR3 covers 14 residues. Germline V CDR1 and CDR2: SQVTM, ANQGSEA. The V and J ends lost 2 bases and 0 bases respectively, with 7 bases between them.

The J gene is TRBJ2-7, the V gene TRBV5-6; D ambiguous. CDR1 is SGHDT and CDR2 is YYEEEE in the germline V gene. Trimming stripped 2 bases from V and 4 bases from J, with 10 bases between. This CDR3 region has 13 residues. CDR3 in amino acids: CASSFNTLYEQYF. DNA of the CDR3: TGTGCCAGCAGCTTCAATACACTATACGAGCAGTACTTC.

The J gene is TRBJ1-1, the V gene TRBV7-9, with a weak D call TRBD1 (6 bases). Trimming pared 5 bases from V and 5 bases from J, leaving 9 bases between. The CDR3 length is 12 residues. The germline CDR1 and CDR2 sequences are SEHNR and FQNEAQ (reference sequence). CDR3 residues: CASSEGGTEAFF. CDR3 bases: TGTGCCAGCAGCGAGGGGGGAACTGAAGCTTTCTTT.

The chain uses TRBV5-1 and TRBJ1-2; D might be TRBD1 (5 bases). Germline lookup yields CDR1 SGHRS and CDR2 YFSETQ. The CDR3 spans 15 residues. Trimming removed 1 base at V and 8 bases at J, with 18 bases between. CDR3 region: CASSLTGGRARGYTF. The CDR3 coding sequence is TGCGCCAGCAGCTTGACGGGTGGCAGGGCGAGGGGCTACACCTTC. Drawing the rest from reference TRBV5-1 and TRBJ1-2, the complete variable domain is KAGVTQTPRYLIKTRGQQVTLSCSPISGHRSVSWYQQTPGQGLQFLFEYFSETQRNKGNFPGRFSGRQFSNSRSEMNVSTLELGDSALYLCASSLTGGRARGYTFGSGTRLTVV.

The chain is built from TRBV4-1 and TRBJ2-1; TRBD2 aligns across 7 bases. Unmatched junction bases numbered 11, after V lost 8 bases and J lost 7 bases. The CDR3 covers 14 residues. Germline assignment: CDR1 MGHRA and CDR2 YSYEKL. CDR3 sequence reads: CASRDGGFGNEQFF. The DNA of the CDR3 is TGCGCCAGCCGGGACGGGGGGTTCGGGAATGAGCAGTTCTTC.

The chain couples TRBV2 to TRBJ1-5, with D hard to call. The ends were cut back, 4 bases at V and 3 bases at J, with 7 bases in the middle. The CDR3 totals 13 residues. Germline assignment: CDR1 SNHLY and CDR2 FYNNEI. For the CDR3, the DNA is TGTGCCAGCAGTGCTTCTAACAATCAGCCCCAGCATTTT. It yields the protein CASSASNNQPQHF.

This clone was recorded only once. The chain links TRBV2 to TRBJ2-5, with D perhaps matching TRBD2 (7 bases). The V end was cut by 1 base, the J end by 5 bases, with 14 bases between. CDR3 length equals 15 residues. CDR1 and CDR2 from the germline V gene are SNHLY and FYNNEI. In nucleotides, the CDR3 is TGTGCCAGCAGTGAAGGGGGGGGACATCGGGAGACCCAGTACTTC. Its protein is CASSEGGGHRETQYF.

The CDR3 region is CARSLNQGRQPQHF. CDR3 bases: TGTGCCAGAAGCTTAAACCAGGGGAGGCAGCCCCAGCATTTT. The V call is TRBV5-3, the J call TRBJ1-5; D may be TRBD1 (6 bases). TRBV5-3 is flagged as an ORF with uncertain function. Trimming shortened V by 2 bases and J by 7 bases, and 13 bases separated the two germline ends. This CDR3 contains 14 residues.

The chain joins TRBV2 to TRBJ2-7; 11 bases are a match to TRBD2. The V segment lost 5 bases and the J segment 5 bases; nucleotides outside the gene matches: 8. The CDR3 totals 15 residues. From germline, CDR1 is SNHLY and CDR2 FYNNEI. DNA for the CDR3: TGTGCCAGCAGTCTTCAACTAGCGGGGGCCAACGAGCAGTACTTC. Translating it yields CASSLQLAGANEQYF.

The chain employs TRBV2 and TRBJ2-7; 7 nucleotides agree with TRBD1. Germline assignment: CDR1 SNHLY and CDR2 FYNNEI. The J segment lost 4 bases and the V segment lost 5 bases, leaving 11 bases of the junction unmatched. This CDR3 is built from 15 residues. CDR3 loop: CASSSRRDSPYEQYF. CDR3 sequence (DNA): TGTGCCAGCAGTAGCCGCCGGGACAGCCCTTACGAGCAGTACTTC.

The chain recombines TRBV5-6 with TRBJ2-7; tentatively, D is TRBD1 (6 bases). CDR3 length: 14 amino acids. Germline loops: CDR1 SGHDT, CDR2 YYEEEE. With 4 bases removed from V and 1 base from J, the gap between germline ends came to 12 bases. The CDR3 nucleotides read TGTGCCAGCAGCATACAGGGTTGGTCCTACGAGCAGTACTTC. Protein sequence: CASSIQGWSYEQYF.

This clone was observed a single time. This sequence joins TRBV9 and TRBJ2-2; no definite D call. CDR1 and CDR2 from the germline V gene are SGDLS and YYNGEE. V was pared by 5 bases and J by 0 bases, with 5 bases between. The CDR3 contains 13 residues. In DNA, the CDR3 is TGTGCCAGCAGGCGGACGAACACCGGGGAGCTGTTTTTT. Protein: CASRRTNTGELFF.

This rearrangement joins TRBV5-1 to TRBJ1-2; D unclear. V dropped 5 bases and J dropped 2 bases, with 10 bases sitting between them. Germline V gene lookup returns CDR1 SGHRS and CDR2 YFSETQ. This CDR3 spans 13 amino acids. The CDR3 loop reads CASSLGLNYGYTF. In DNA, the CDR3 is TGCGCCAGCAGTCTCGGCCTCAACTATGGCTACACCTTC.

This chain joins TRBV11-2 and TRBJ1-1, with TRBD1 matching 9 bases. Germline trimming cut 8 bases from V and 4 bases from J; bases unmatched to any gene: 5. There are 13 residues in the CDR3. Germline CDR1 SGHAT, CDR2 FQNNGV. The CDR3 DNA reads TGTGCCAGCGGACAGGGGAGGGGCACTGAAGCTTTCTTT. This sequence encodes CASGQGRGTEAFF. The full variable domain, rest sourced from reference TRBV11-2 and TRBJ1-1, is EAGVAQSPRYKIIEKRQSVAFWCNPISGHATLYWYQQILGQGPKLLIQFQNNGVVDDSQLPKDRFSAERLKGVDSTLKIQPAKLEDSAVYLCASGQGRGTEAFFGQGTRLTVV.

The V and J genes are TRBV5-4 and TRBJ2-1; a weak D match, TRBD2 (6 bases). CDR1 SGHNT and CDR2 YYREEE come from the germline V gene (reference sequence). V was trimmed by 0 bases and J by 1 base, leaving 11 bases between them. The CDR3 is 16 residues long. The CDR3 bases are TGTGCCAGCAGCTTGGGGGGACTTGAGTCCTACAATGAGCAGTTCTTC. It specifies CASSLGGLESYNEQFF.

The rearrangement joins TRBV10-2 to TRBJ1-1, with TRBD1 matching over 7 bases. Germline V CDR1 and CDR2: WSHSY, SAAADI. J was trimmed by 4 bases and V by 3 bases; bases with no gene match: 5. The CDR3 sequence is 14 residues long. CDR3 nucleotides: TGCGCCAGCAGTGACCCGGGACAGTTCACTGAAGCTTTCTTT. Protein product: CASSDPGQFTEAFF.

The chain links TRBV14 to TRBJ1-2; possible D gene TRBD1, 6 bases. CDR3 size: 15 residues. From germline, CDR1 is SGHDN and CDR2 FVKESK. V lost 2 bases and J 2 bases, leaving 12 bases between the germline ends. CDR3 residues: CASSQLGGRNYGYTF. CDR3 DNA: TGTGCCAGCAGCCAACTCGGGGGCAGAAACTATGGCTACACCTTC.

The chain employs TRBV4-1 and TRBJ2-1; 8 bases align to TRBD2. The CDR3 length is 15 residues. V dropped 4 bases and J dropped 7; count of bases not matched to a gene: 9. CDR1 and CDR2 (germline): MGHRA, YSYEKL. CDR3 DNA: TGCGCCAGCAGCCCGGCGGAGCGGGGGTCAAATGAGCAGTTCTTC. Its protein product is CASSPAERGSNEQFF.

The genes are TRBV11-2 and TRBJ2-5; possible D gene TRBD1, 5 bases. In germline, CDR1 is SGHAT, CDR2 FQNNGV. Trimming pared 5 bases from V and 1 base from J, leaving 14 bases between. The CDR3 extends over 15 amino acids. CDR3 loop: CASSPHPQGQETQYF. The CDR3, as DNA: TGTGCCAGCAGCCCTCATCCCCAGGGCCAAGAGACCCAGTACTTC.

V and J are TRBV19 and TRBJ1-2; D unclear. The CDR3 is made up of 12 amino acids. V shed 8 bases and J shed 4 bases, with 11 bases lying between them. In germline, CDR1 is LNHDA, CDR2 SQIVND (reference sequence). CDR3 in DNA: TGTGCCAGTCAGTCGGGGTCCTATGGCTACACCTTC. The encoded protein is CASQSGSYGYTF.

The CDR3 bases are TGTGCCTGGAGTGGGGGACGGGACAGGGGCCGTAGGGAAAAACTGTTTTTT. It yields the protein CAWSGGRDRGRREKLFF. The V gene is TRBV30, the J gene TRBJ1-4; 10 bases fit TRBD1. Germline CDR1 GTSNPN, CDR2 SVGIG (reference sequence). The V segment lost 1 base and the J segment 8 bases; nucleotides outside the gene matches: 13. This CDR3 is 17 amino acids long.